Presented here are 30 T cell receptor beta chains from one specimen sequenced in a study of spatial heterogeneity in lung cancer (dated by TCRdb to between 2018 and 2021). The label giving this sample's time point can be read as: sample taken at primary tumor resection. Libraries were prepared through 5' RACE. The run used a NextSeq 500. The public reads were reanalyzed by TCRdb: fastp trimming at Q25, MiXCR alignment, in-frame beta chains only. Identical CDR3 proteins give one entry, which carries the most common genes and DNA. In this sample the table shows some 80,000 distinct CDR3 sequences, roughly 8% of which occur a single time. 6.8% of the sample rests with the top ten. This specimen consisted of PBMCs, obtained at surgery. These receptors were taken from a male donor with early-stage non-small cell lung cancer.

This clonotype was seen at least ten times. DNA for the CDR3: TGTGCCAGCAGCTCGGAACGGAGCTCCTACGAGCAGTACTTC. Translating it yields CASSSERSSYEQYF. The V call is TRBV7-2, the J call TRBJ2-7; D gene ambiguous. The CDR3 is 14 amino acids. Germline CDR1 SGHTA, CDR2 FQGNSA. Trimming removed 4 bases at V and 0 bases at J, with 10 bases between.

A few counts support this clonotype. The V call is TRBV5-1, the J call TRBJ2-6; 7 positions match TRBD2. The CDR3 sequence is 16 residues long. Germline values: CDR1 SGHRS, CDR2 YFSETQ. V shed 2 bases and J 0 bases; nucleotides not matched to a gene: 2. The CDR3 DNA reads as TGCGCCAGCAGCTTCGGCGGGAGCTCTGGGGCCAACGTCCTGACTTTC. Its protein is CASSFGGSSGANVLTF.

This clonotype was observed at least ten times. V and J are TRBV5-1 and TRBJ2-2; TRBD2 matches at 14 bases. Germline loops: CDR1 SGHRS, CDR2 YFSETQ. V lost 4 bases and J lost 7; bases outside the gene matches: 3. This CDR3 has 15 amino acids. CDR3 in DNA: TGCGCCAGCAGCCCCGGGACTAGCGGGAGCGGGGAGCTGTTTTTT. Its protein product is CASSPGTSGSGELFF.

The chain carries TRBV25-1 and TRBJ2-5; D might be TRBD1 or TRBD2, each matching 7 bases. Germline V lookup: CDR1 MGHDK, CDR2 SYGVNS. The CDR3 extends over 14 amino acids. V was shortened by 4 bases and J by 5 bases, with 14 bases between the two germline ends. This CDR3 reads CASSAQGGVETQYF. The CDR3 nucleotides read TGTGCCAGCAGTGCTCAGGGGGGGGTTGAGACCCAGTACTTC.

This clonotype was detected many times. V gene TRBV12-3 or TRBV12-4 combines with J gene TRBJ2-2; no clear D gene. Between the trimmed V and J ends, which lost 2 bases and 6 bases, there was a span of 10 bases. The CDR3 length is 14 residues. Here the CDR3 reads CASSLSGIAGELFF. The DNA for the CDR3 is TGTGCCAGCAGTTTATCTGGGATTGCCGGGGAGCTGTTTTTT.

This clonotype was detected many times. The gene calls are TRBV18 and TRBJ1-1, with D possibly matching TRBD1 (6 bases). Trimming cost V 2 bases and J 0 bases, with 7 bases left between them. The CDR3 sequence is 14 residues long. The V gene's germline CDR1 is KGHSH and CDR2 LQKENI. The CDR3 coding sequence is TGTGCCAGCTCACCAGGACAGTTGAACACTGAAGCTTTCTTT. This encodes CASSPGQLNTEAFF. Full variable domain (rest looked up from reference TRBV18 and TRBJ1-1): NAGVMQNPRHLVRRRGQEARLRCSPMKGHSHVYWYRQLPEEGLKFMVYLQKENIIDESGMPKERFSAEFPKEGPSILRIQQVVRGDSAAYFCASSPGQLNTEAFFGQGTRLTVV.

This clonotype occurred a few times. The rearrangement uses TRBV12-3 or TRBV12-4 and TRBJ2-1, with 9 bases aligning to TRBD1. The CDR3 has 14 amino acids. The V segment lost 6 bases and the J segment 8 bases; nucleotides outside the gene matches: 8. CDR3 region: CASRRTGDSDEQFF. DNA of the CDR3: TGTGCCAGCAGGCGGACAGGGGATAGCGATGAGCAGTTCTTC.

The chain recombines TRBV6-6 with TRBJ2-5; TRBD1 might be the D (6 bases). Between the trimmed V and J ends, which lost 5 bases and 4 bases, there was a span of 20 bases. Germline V gene data show CDR1 as MNHNY and CDR2 as SVGAGI (reference sequence). The length of the CDR3 is 16 residues. The chain's CDR3 is CASSPRGTTIGETQYF. The CDR3 nucleotides are TGTGCCAGCAGTCCGAGAGGGACAACGATAGGAGAGACCCAGTACTTC.

This clonotype appeared many times. The chain employs TRBV11-2 and TRBJ1-1; D not resolved. V was pared by 4 bases and J by 0 bases, with 9 bases between. Looked up from germline, CDR1 is SGHAT and CDR2 is FQNNGV. The CDR3 covers 14 residues. The CDR3 spells CASSYSDLNTEAFF. In DNA, the CDR3 is TGTGCCAGCAGCTACAGTGATTTGAACACTGAAGCTTTCTTT.

In its sample, this clonotype was seen many times. CDR3 residues: CASSQPVEGETQYF. CDR3 bases: TGTGCCAGCAGCCAACCCGTCGAGGGGGAGACCCAGTACTTC. This rearrangement joins TRBV4-2 to TRBJ2-5, with D perhaps assigned TRBD1 or TRBD2 (5 bases each). The CDR3 has 14 residues. Germline CDR1 is LGHNA and CDR2 is YNFKEQ. V dropped 2 bases and J dropped 5 bases, with 12 bases sitting between them.

There are a few counts of this clonotype. This chain joins TRBV4-1 and TRBJ2-4, with D perhaps assigned TRBD1 or TRBD2 (5 bases each). The CDR3 has 15 amino acids. The germline CDR1 and CDR2 sequences are MGHRA and YSYEKL. The V and J ends lost 1 base and 9 bases respectively, with 16 bases between them. The CDR3 nucleotides are TGCGCCAGCAGCCAAGTTTGGGGGAGTCGGACCATTCAGTACTTC. Its translation: CASSQVWGSRTIQYF.

This clonotype has at least ten counts. V and J are TRBV7-9 and TRBJ2-5, with 10 bases that match TRBD2. The CDR3 consists of 13 residues. Trimming at V came to 6 bases and at J to 4 bases, leaving 2 bases not matched to a gene. Germline loops: CDR1 SEHNR, CDR2 FQNEAQ (reference sequence). The CDR3 bases are TGTGCCAGCAGATCTAGCGGGAGAGAGACCCAGTACTTC. This encodes CASRSSGRETQYF.

The chain is built from TRBV5-1 and TRBJ1-1, with 7 bases identical to TRBD1. The V gene end was trimmed by 5 bases and the J gene end by 0 bases; junction bases not matched to a gene: 7. Germline CDR1 is SGHRS and CDR2 is YFSETQ. The CDR3 has 15 residues. CDR3 sequence: CASRSDRSMNTEAFF. Here the CDR3 DNA reads TGCGCCAGCAGATCGGACAGGTCCATGAACACTGAAGCTTTCTTT.

This clonotype was observed a handful of times. The chain is built from TRBV20-1 and TRBJ2-3; D may be TRBD1 (7 bases). Trimming left V 6 bases short and J 3 bases short, with 10 bases between. The CDR3 consists of 12 residues. From germline, CDR1 is DFQATT and CDR2 SNEGSKA (reference sequence). The CDR3 reads CSAQGRTDTQYF. CDR3 DNA: TGCAGTGCACAGGGGAGGACAGATACGCAGTATTTT.

This clonotype occurred a few times. This chain links TRBV28 with TRBJ1-2, with D unclear. The CDR3 loop spans 13 amino acids. The germline gives CDR1 MDHEN, CDR2 SYDVKM. Trimming shortened V by 8 bases and J by 0 bases, and 10 bases separated the two germline ends. The CDR3 is CASEALANYGYTF. In nucleotides, the CDR3 is TGTGCCAGCGAGGCCCTAGCTAACTATGGCTACACCTTC.

Ten or more counts support this clonotype. The rearrangement uses TRBV19 and TRBJ2-2; D not resolved. The CDR3 sequence is 13 residues long. Germline V gives CDR1 LNHDA, CDR2 SQIVND (reference sequence). V was pared by 1 base and J by 2 bases, with 2 bases between. The CDR3 region is CASSIANTGELFF. DNA of the CDR3: TGTGCCAGTAGTATAGCCAACACCGGGGAGCTGTTTTTT.

The chain has TRBV5-1 and TRBJ2-3, with unresolved D. Per germline, CDR1 SGHRS and CDR2 YFSETQ. The CDR3 spans 12 residues. The V end was cut by 1 base, the J end by 6 bases, with 6 bases between. Written as DNA, the CDR3 is TGCGCCAGCAGCTTGCGGATGGATACGCAGTATTTT. Its protein product is CASSLRMDTQYF.

There are many counts of this clonotype. The chain has TRBV6-4 and TRBJ1-1; tentative D call: TRBD1 (5 bases). Germline lookup yields CDR1 MRHNA and CDR2 SNTAGT. The CDR3 is 14 amino acids. The V and J ends lost 4 bases and 3 bases respectively, with 12 bases between them. The CDR3, as DNA: TGTGCCAGCAGTGTCGGGGGATCTGACACTGAAGCTTTCTTT. This codes for CASSVGGSDTEAFF.

This chain connects TRBV18 to TRBJ1-2; 11 bases align to TRBD1. With 4 bases clipped from V and 8 bases from J, the junction kept 6 bases outside the gene matches. The CDR3 length is 14 residues. Germline loops: CDR1 KGHSH, CDR2 LQKENI. CDR3 protein: CASSRRTGGYGYTF. The CDR3, as DNA: TGTGCCAGCTCACGTCGGACAGGGGGCTACGGCTACACCTTC.

This clonotype was seen ten or more times. J is TRBJ1-1 and V is TRBV2, with D possibly TRBD1 on 5 matching bases. CDR3 length equals 13 residues. Looked up from germline, CDR1 is SNHLY and CDR2 is FYNNEI. Deletions cut 5 bases from V and 2 bases from J, with 9 bases between. The CDR3 loop is CASSRGPNTEAFF. CDR3 nucleotide sequence: TGTGCCAGCAGTAGGGGACCAAACACTGAAGCTTTCTTT. Combining the CDR3 with reference TRBV2 and TRBJ1-1 gives the whole variable domain EPEVTQTPSHQVTQMGQEVILRCVPISNHLYFYWYRQILGQKVEFLVSFYNNEISEKSEIFDDQFSVERPDGSNFTLKIRSTKLEDSAMYFCASSRGPNTEAFFGQGTRLTVV.

This clonotype was recorded at least ten times. The chain recombines TRBV25-1 with TRBJ1-1, with D hard to call. V lost 6 bases and J 1 base, leaving 9 bases between the germline ends. This CDR3 comprises 13 residues. Germline V CDR1 and CDR2: MGHDK, SYGVNS. This CDR3 is CASSRTKNTEAFF. The CDR3 DNA sequence: TGTGCCAGCAGCCGTACGAAGAACACTGAAGCTTTCTTT.

The chain links TRBV6-2 or TRBV6-3 to TRBJ2-1; D gene ambiguous. Trimming stripped 2 bases from V and 0 bases from J, with 8 bases between. Germline values: CDR1 MNHEY, CDR2 SVGEGT. The CDR3 runs 15 residues. The CDR3 here is CASSYDTTSYNEQFF. CDR3 coding DNA: TGTGCCAGCAGTTACGACACGACCTCCTACAATGAGCAGTTCTTC.

This clonotype was recorded many times. This chain connects TRBV7-9 to TRBJ1-5; D gene ambiguous. CDR3 size: 13 residues. The germline V gene has CDR1 SEHNR and CDR2 FQNEAQ (reference sequence). Trimming pared 3 bases from V and 4 bases from J, leaving 7 bases between. In nucleotides, the CDR3 is TGTGCCAGCAGCTTCGGGGAGAATCAGCCCCAGCATTTT. Its translation: CASSFGENQPQHF.

This clonotype was seen only a few times. One end of the junction does not line up with germline, which may come from a read error. This sequence joins TRBV29-1 and TRBJ1-1, with D possibly being TRBD1 (6 bases). Germline V gene data show CDR1 as SQVTM and CDR2 as ANQGSEA. This CDR3 spans 10 amino acids. CDR3 nucleotides: TGCAGCGTTGAAACAGGTGGGGGCTTTTTT. Translated: CSVETGGGFF.

There are many counts of this clonotype. The V call is TRBV27, the J call TRBJ2-7; D is perhaps TRBD1 or TRBD2 (6 bases each). Between the trimmed V and J ends, which lost 2 bases and 7 bases, there was a span of 18 bases. Germline loops: CDR1 MNHEY, CDR2 SMNVEV (reference sequence). CDR3 length: 15 amino acids. The CDR3 DNA sequence: TGTGCCAGCAGTTTAATCGGGGGCGGGATAGGGGAGCAGTACTTC. The encoded protein is CASSLIGGGIGEQYF.

About this clonotype: A read error is possible here, since a much larger clone lies one base away. CDR3 sequence: CASSPPSVGGELFF. In DNA, the CDR3 is TGTGCCAGCTCACCACCGAGTGTTGGCGGGGAGCTGTTTTTT. The genes are TRBV18 and TRBJ2-2; D is undetermined. Per the germline V gene, CDR1 is KGHSH and CDR2 is LQKENI. The V and J ends lost 0 bases and 7 bases respectively, with 9 bases between them. This CDR3 has 14 amino acids.

This clonotype was recorded at least ten times. CDR3 coding DNA: TGTGCCAGCTCCCGAGGGGGGTCCTACGAGCAGTACTTC. Translation: CASSRGGSYEQYF. The chain joins TRBV10-3 to TRBJ2-7, with D possibly being TRBD1 or TRBD2 (6 bases each). Germline CDR1 ENHRY, CDR2 SYGVKD. V lost 10 bases and J lost 1, with 14 bases in between. The CDR3 contains 13 residues.

This clonotype was seen many times. V and J are TRBV18 and TRBJ2-3; possibly TRBD1 for D (6 bases). Looked up from germline, CDR1 is KGHSH and CDR2 is LQKENI. Trimming cost V 3 bases and J 2 bases, with 15 bases left between them. The CDR3 length is 16 residues. The CDR3 loop is CASSPLQGPFTDTQYF. The CDR3 nucleotides read TGTGCCAGCTCACCTCTTCAGGGGCCCTTCACAGATACGCAGTATTTT.

In this sample, this clonotype turned up a few times. J is TRBJ2-7 and V is TRBV20-1; D unresolved. This CDR3 region has 15 residues. The V end lost 1 base, the J end lost 9 bases, and 22 bases lay between the germline ends. The germline CDR1 and CDR2 sequences are DFQATT and SNEGSKA (reference sequence). CDR3 sequence reads: CSARVPRSDRLGQYF. CDR3 nucleotide sequence: TGCAGTGCTAGAGTCCCCCGGAGTGATAGGTTAGGGCAGTACTTC.

V usage is TRBV5-1 and J usage is TRBJ1-1; TRBD1 aligns across 7 bases. Per the germline V gene, CDR1 is SGHRS and CDR2 is YFSETQ. V shed 0 bases and J 1 base; nucleotides not matched to a gene: 6. This CDR3 has 16 residues. This CDR3 reads CASSLDPQGTNTEAFF. Here the CDR3 DNA reads TGCGCCAGCAGCTTGGACCCACAGGGGACGAACACTGAAGCTTTCTTT.